These T cell receptor beta chains were read from a single sample in a study of cytomegalovirus exposure and HLA in healthy donors. Sequencing was performed with immunoSEQ multiplex PCR; in TCRdb, only in-frame clones are kept and a portion is missing. This table holds some 150,000 clones, approximately 79% found once. The specimen sequenced was PBMCs. The receptors here all came from a woman aged 40 to 50 in good health and CMV-seropositive. The CDR3 runs from the conserved cysteine through the conserved F or W. A D gene is named only where the DNA matches it firmly. Only part of the rows carry a size: once, few, many, or a class if the clone is expanded.

clone size: -
D gene: -
V gene: TRBV5-4
J gene: TRBJ1-6
CDR3 protein: CASSLGKSSYNSPLHF
CDR3 DNA: TGTGCCAGCAGCTTGGGCAAGAGCTCCTATAATTCACCCCTCCACTTT

clone size: once
D gene: TRBD1
V gene: TRBV2
J gene: TRBJ2-3
CDR3 protein: CASSEIDREEPTDTQYF
CDR3 DNA: TGTGCCAGCAGTGAAATCGACAGGGAAGAACCCACAGATACGCAGTATTTT

clone size: -
D gene: -
V gene: TRBV28
J gene: TRBJ2-7
CDR3 protein: CASSSVNSYEQYF
CDR3 DNA: TGTGCCAGCAGTTCTGTAAATTCCTACGAGCAGTACTTC

clone size: few
D gene: TRBD2
V gene: TRBV25-1
J gene: TRBJ2-5
CDR3 protein: CASSVGTSGLQETQYF
CDR3 DNA: TGTGCCAGCAGTGTGGGGACTAGCGGCCTCCAAGAGACCCAGTACTTC

clone size: few
D gene: -
V gene: TRBV7-6
J gene: TRBJ2-3
CDR3 protein: CASSLAGALTDTQYF
CDR3 DNA: TGTGCCAGCAGCTTAGCGGGGGCGCTCACAGATACGCAGTATTTT

clone size: -
D gene: TRBD1
V gene: TRBV5-6
J gene: TRBJ1-2
CDR3 protein: CASIFKDRAYGYTF
CDR3 DNA: TGTGCCAGCATCTTCAAGGACAGGGCCTATGGCTACACCTTC

clone size: -
D gene: -
V gene: TRBV6-6
J gene: TRBJ2-2
CDR3 protein: CASSPRGGVGTGELFF
CDR3 DNA: TGTGCCAGCTCTCCCCGAGGGGGGGTGGGCACCGGGGAGCTGTTTTTT

clone size: -
D gene: -
V gene: TRBV19
J gene: TRBJ2-6
CDR3 protein: CASRPYTGYSGANVLTF
CDR3 DNA: TGTGCCAGTCGTCCTTATACAGGGTACTCTGGGGCCAACGTCCTGACTTTC

clone size: -
D gene: TRBD2
V gene: TRBV7-9
J gene: TRBJ2-5
CDR3 protein: CASSWISGLAGETQYF
CDR3 DNA: TGTGCCAGCAGCTGGATCTCGGGACTAGCGGGGGAGACCCAGTACTTC

clone size: -
D gene: TRBD1
V gene: TRBV19
J gene: TRBJ1-1
CDR3 protein: CASSRTGAYTEAFF
CDR3 DNA: TGTGCCAGTAGTAGGACAGGGGCATACACTGAAGCTTTCTTT

clone size: -
D gene: -
V gene: TRBV7-9
J gene: TRBJ2-7
CDR3 protein: CSSSLDSYEQYF
CDR3 DNA: TGTTCCAGCAGCTTAGACAGCTACGAGCAGTACTTC

clone size: -
D gene: -
V gene: TRBV6-5
J gene: TRBJ1-3
CDR3 protein: CASSVQATAANTIYF
CDR3 DNA: TGTGCCAGCAGCGTACAGGCCACCGCTGCAAACACCATATATTTT

clone size: -
D gene: -
V gene: TRBV6-6
J gene: TRBJ1-1
CDR3 protein: CASRAPAAPLNTEAFF
CDR3 DNA: TGTGCCAGCAGGGCGCCGGCGGCTCCTTTGAACACTGAAGCTTTCTTT

clone size: -
D gene: -
V gene: TRBV25-1
J gene: TRBJ1-4
CDR3 protein: CASRVGGSDEKLFF
CDR3 DNA: TGTGCCAGCAGGGTGGGCGGGAGTGACGAAAAACTGTTTTTT

clone size: -
D gene: TRBD2
V gene: TRBV2
J gene: TRBJ2-1
CDR3 protein: CASSVQRGGPGNEQFF
CDR3 DNA: TGTGCCAGCAGTGTTCAGCGGGGGGGCCCCGGGAATGAGCAGTTCTTC

clone size: -
D gene: -
V gene: TRBV12-5
J gene: TRBJ1-2
CDR3 protein: CASGLGLGQGYYGYTF
CDR3 DNA: TGTGCTAGTGGTTTGGGCCTCGGGCAGGGATACTATGGCTACACCTTC

clone size: -
D gene: -
V gene: TRBV28
J gene: TRBJ2-7
CDR3 protein: CASSFRGTRSYEQYF
CDR3 DNA: TGTGCCAGCAGTTTCCGCGGGACTCGGAGCTACGAGCAGTACTTC

clone size: -
D gene: -
V gene: TRBV10-2
J gene: TRBJ2-7
CDR3 protein: CASSALGPLGEQYF
CDR3 DNA: TGCGCCAGCAGTGCACTAGGACCTCTGGGCGAGCAGTACTTC

clone size: -
D gene: TRBD2
V gene: TRBV6-6
J gene: TRBJ2-7
CDR3 protein: CASSSWTSFFNEQYF
CDR3 DNA: TGTGCCAGCAGTAGCTGGACTAGCTTTTTCAACGAGCAGTACTTC

clone size: -
D gene: -
V gene: TRBV9
J gene: TRBJ1-1
CDR3 protein: CASSVLENTEAFF
CDR3 DNA: TGTGCCAGCAGCGTATTAGAGAACACTGAAGCTTTCTTT

clone size: -
D gene: -
V gene: TRBV27
J gene: TRBJ1-2
CDR3 protein: CASSLRGLVDGYTF
CDR3 DNA: TGTGCCAGCAGTTTAAGGGGGTTGGTCGATGGCTACACCTTC

clone size: -
D gene: TRBD1
V gene: TRBV6-1
J gene: TRBJ2-2
CDR3 protein: CASSGWTGSLSGELFF
CDR3 DNA: TGTGCCAGCAGTGGGTGGACAGGATCGTTATCCGGGGAGCTGTTTTTT

clone size: few
D gene: TRBD1
V gene: TRBV6-1
J gene: TRBJ1-5
CDR3 protein: CASSERQGNQPQHF
CDR3 DNA: TGTGCCAGCAGTGAACGACAGGGGAATCAGCCCCAGCATTTT

clone size: -
D gene: -
V gene: TRBV18
J gene: TRBJ1-1
CDR3 protein: CASSQGSNTEAFF
CDR3 DNA: TGTGCCAGCTCACAGGGGTCGAACACTGAAGCTTTCTTT

clone size: -
D gene: -
V gene: TRBV7-9
J gene: TRBJ1-2
CDR3 protein: CASSLYRDGYTF
CDR3 DNA: TGTGCCAGCAGCCTATACAGGGATGGCTACACCTTC

clone size: -
D gene: -
V gene: TRBV5-5
J gene: TRBJ1-1
CDR3 protein: CASSYPGAPEAFF
CDR3 DNA: TGTGCCAGCAGCTATCCAGGGGCCCCTGAAGCTTTCTTT

clone size: -
D gene: -
V gene: TRBV10-3
J gene: TRBJ1-1
CDR3 protein: CAITPGMNTEAFF
CDR3 DNA: TGTGCCATCACACCAGGGATGAACACTGAAGCTTTCTTT

clone size: few
D gene: -
V gene: TRBV5-4
J gene: TRBJ2-3
CDR3 protein: CASSSLDTQYF
CDR3 DNA: TGTGCCAGCAGCTCACTAGATACGCAGTATTTT

clone size: -
D gene: -
V gene: TRBV7-9
J gene: TRBJ1-5
CDR3 protein: CSSSARGSNQPQHF
CDR3 DNA: TGTTCCAGCAGCGCCAGGGGAAGCAATCAGCCCCAGCATTTT

clone size: -
D gene: TRBD1
V gene: TRBV18
J gene: TRBJ2-7
CDR3 protein: CASSRGQGGSYEQYF
CDR3 DNA: TGTGCCAGCTCCCGGGGACAGGGGGGCTCCTACGAGCAGTACTTC

clone size: -
D gene: TRBD1
V gene: TRBV9
J gene: TRBJ2-6
CDR3 protein: CASSGQGSGANVLTF
CDR3 DNA: TGTGCCAGCAGCGGACAGGGCTCTGGGGCCAACGTCCTGACTTTC

clone size: -
D gene: -
V gene: TRBV9
J gene: TRBJ2-2
CDR3 protein: CASSGPVTGELFF
CDR3 DNA: TGTGCCAGCAGCGGGCCCGTCACCGGGGAGCTGTTTTTT

clone size: -
D gene: TRBD2
V gene: TRBV4-1
J gene: TRBJ2-1
CDR3 protein: CASSQRSGGAEQFF
CDR3 DNA: TGCGCCAGCAGCCAACGTAGCGGGGGGGCTGAGCAGTTCTTC

clone size: -
D gene: TRBD1
V gene: TRBV15
J gene: TRBJ2-7
CDR3 protein: CATSKGGTGVYEQYF
CDR3 DNA: TGTGCCACCAGCAAAGGGGGGACAGGGGTCTACGAGCAGTACTTC

clone size: -
D gene: -
V gene: TRBV12-1
J gene: TRBJ2-5
CDR3 protein: CASRYKRGAGETQYF
CDR3 DNA: TGTGCCAGCAGATATAAGCGGGGGGCGGGAGAGACCCAGTACTTC

clone size: -
D gene: TRBD2
V gene: TRBV10-3
J gene: TRBJ2-5
CDR3 protein: CAISGTSGGPSQETQYF
CDR3 DNA: TGTGCCATCAGCGGGACTAGCGGGGGACCTTCCCAAGAGACCCAGTACTTC

clone size: once
D gene: -
V gene: TRBV9
J gene: TRBJ1-3
CDR3 protein: CASSATGSGNTIYF
CDR3 DNA: TGTGCCAGCAGCGCCACGGGTTCTGGAAACACCATATATTTT

clone size: -
D gene: TRBD1
V gene: TRBV4-1
J gene: TRBJ1-2
CDR3 protein: CASSQMGQGPTNYGYTF
CDR3 DNA: TGCGCCAGCAGCCAAATGGGACAGGGGCCCACTAACTATGGCTACACCTTC

clone size: -
D gene: -
V gene: TRBV9
J gene: TRBJ2-7
CDR3 protein: CASSPTDRVYEQYF
CDR3 DNA: TGTGCCAGCAGCCCCACAGATAGAGTCTACGAGCAGTACTTC

clone size: -
D gene: TRBD1
V gene: TRBV11-3
J gene: TRBJ1-1
CDR3 protein: CASSFTGDTEAFF
CDR3 DNA: TGTGCCAGCAGCTTCACAGGGGACACTGAAGCTTTCTTT

clone size: once
D gene: -
V gene: TRBV30
J gene: TRBJ1-5
CDR3 protein: CAWSVGLGGREPQHF
CDR3 DNA: TGTGCCTGGAGTGTAGGGCTGGGGGGGAGAGAGCCCCAGCATTTT

clone size: -
D gene: -
V gene: TRBV5-1
J gene: TRBJ1-1
CDR3 protein: CASSLGGVNTEAFF
CDR3 DNA: TGCGCCAGCAGCTTAGGCGGAGTGAACACTGAAGCTTTCTTT